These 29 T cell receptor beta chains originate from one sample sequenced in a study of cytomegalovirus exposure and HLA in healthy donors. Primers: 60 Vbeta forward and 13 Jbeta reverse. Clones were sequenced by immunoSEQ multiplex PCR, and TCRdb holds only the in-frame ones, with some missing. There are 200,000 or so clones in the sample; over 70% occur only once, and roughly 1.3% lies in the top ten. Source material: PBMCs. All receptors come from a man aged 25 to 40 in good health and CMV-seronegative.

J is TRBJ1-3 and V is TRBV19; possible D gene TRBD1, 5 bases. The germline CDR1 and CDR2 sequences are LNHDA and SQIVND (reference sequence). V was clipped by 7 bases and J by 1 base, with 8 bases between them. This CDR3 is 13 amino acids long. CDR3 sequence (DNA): TGTGCCAGTACCCGGACATCTGGAAACACCATATATTTT. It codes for CASTRTSGNTIYF.

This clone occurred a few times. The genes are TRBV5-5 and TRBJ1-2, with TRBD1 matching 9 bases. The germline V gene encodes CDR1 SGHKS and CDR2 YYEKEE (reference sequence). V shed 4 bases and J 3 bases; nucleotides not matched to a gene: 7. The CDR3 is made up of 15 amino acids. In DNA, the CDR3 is TGTGCCAGCAGCCCGAGACGGACAGGGGACTATGGCTACACCTTC. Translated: CASSPRRTGDYGYTF.

The chain's CDR3 is CASSSSTSGRAAGELFF. In nucleotides, the CDR3 is TGTGCCAGCAGTTCGTCGACTAGCGGGAGGGCCGCCGGGGAGCTGTTTTTT. V is TRBV27 and J is TRBJ2-2; 14 nucleotides match TRBD2. The CDR3 has 17 amino acids. The ends lost 4 bases at V and 6 bases at J; junction bases unmatched: 7. Germline-derived CDR1 and CDR2 are MNHEY and SMNVEV (reference sequence).

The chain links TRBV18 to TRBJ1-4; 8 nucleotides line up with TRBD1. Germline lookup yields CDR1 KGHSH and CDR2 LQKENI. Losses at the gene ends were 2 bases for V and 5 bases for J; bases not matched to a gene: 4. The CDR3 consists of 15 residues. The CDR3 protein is CASSPETGVNEKLFF. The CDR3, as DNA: TGTGCCAGCTCACCAGAGACAGGGGTGAATGAAAAACTGTTTTTT. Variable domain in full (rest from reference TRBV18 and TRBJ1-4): NAGVMQNPRHLVRRRGQEARLRCSPMKGHSHVYWYRQLPEEGLKFMVYLQKENIIDESGMPKERFSAEFPKEGPSILRIQQVVRGDSAAYFCASSPETGVNEKLFFGSGTQLSVL.

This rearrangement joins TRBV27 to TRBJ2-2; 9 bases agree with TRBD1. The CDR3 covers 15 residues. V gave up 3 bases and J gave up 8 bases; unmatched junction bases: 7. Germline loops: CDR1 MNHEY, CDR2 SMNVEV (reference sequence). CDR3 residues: CASSFLGTGRGELFF. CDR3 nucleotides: TGTGCCAGCAGTTTTTTGGGGACAGGGAGGGGGGAGCTGTTTTTT.

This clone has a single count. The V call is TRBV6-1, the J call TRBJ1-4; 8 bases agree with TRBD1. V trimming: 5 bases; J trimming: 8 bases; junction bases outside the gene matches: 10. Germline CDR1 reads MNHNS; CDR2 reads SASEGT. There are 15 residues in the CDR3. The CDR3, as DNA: TGTGCCAGCAGTCGCAATCAGGGGGCGCCCGAAAAACTGTTTTTT. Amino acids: CASSRNQGAPEKLFF.

This CDR3 is CASSRTGDDQPQHF. CDR3 coding DNA: TGTGCCAGCAGCCGTACAGGGGACGATCAGCCCCAGCATTTT. This chain connects TRBV7-9 to TRBJ1-5; 7 bases fit TRBD1. The CDR3 extends over 14 amino acids. Germline V CDR1 and CDR2: SEHNR, FQNEAQ (reference sequence). V gave up 5 bases and J gave up 5 bases; unmatched junction bases: 6.

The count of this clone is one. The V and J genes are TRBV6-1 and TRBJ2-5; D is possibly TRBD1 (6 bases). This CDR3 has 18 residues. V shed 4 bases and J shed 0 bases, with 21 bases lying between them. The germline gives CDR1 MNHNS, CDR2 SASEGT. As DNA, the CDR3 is TGTGCCAGCAGTGGGGGGCCACTACCTGCCTCGTACCAAGAGACCCAGTACTTC. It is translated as CASSGGPLPASYQETQYF.

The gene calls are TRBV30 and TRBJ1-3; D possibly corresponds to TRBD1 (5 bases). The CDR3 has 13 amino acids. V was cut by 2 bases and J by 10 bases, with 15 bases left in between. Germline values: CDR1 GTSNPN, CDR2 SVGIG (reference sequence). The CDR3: CAWSRGERVTIYF. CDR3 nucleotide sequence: TGTGCCTGGAGTCGGGGGGAAAGGGTGACCATATATTTT.

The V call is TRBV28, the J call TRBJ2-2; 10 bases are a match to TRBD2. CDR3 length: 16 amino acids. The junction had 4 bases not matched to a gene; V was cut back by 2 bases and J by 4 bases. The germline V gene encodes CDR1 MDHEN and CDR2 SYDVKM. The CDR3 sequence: CASSLILAGATGELFF. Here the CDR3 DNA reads TGTGCCAGCAGTTTAATCCTAGCGGGGGCCACCGGGGAGCTGTTTTTT.

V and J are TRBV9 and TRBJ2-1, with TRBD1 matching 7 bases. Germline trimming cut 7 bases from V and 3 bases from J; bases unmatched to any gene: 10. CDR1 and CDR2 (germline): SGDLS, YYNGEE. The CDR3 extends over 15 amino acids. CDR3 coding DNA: TGTGCCAGCTCCCCCAAGGGGGCGGTCTACAATGAGCAGTTCTTC. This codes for CASSPKGAVYNEQFF.

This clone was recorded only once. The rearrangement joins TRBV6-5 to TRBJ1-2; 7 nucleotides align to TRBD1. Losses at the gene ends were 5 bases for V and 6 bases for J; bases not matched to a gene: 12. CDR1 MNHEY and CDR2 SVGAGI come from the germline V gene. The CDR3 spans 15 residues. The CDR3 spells CASSSDRASKDGYTF. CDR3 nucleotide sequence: TGTGCCAGCAGTAGCGACAGGGCGTCTAAGGATGGCTACACCTTC.

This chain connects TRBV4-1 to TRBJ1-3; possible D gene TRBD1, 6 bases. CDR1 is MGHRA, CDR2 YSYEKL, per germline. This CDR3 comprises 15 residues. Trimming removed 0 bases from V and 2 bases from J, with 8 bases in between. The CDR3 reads CASSQDPGAGNTIYF. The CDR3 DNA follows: TGCGCCAGCAGCCAAGATCCAGGGGCTGGAAACACCATATATTTT.

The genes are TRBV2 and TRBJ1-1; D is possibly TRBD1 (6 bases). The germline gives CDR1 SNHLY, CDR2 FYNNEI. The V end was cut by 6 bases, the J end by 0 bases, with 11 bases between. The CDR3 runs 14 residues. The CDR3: CASSVQGLNTEAFF. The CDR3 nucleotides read TGTGCCAGCAGCGTACAGGGTTTGAACACTGAAGCTTTCTTT.

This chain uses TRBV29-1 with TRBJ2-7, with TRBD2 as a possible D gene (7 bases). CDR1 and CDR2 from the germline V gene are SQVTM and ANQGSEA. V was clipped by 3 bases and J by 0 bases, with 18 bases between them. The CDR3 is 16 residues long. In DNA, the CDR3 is TGCAGCGTTGAGGTGTTGGGGGGGCCTAGCTCCTACGAGCAGTACTTC. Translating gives CSVEVLGGPSSYEQYF.

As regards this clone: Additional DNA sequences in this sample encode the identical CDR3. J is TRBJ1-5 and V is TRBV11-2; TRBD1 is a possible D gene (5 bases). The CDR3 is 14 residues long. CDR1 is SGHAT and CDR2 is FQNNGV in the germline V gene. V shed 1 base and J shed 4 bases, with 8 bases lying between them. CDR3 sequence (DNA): TGTGCCAGCAGCTTAGCCGGGGGAAATCAGCCCCAGCATTTT. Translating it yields CASSLAGGNQPQHF. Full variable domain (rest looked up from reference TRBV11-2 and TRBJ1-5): EAGVAQSPRYKIIEKRQSVAFWCNPISGHATLYWYQQILGQGPKLLIQFQNNGVVDDSQLPKDRFSAERLKGVDSTLKIQPAKLEDSAVYLCASSLAGGNQPQHFGDGTRLSIL.

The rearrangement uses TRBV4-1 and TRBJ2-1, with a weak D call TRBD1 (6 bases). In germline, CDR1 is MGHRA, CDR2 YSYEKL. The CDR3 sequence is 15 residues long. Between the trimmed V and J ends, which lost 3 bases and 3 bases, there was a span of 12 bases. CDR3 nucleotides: TGCGCCAGCAGCCATCCCGGACAGATCTACAATGAGCAGTTCTTC. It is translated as CASSHPGQIYNEQFF.

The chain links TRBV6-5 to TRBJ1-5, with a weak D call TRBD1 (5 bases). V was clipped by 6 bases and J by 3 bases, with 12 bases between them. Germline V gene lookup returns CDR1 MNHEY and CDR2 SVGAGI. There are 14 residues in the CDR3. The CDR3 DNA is TGTGCCAGCAGCCCAGGGCCCCTCAATCAGCCCCAGCATTTT. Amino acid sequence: CASSPGPLNQPQHF.

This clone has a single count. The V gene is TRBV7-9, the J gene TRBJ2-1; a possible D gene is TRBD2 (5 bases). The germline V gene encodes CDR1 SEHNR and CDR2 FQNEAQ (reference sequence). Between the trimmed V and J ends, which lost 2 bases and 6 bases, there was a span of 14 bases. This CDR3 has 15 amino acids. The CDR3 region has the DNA TGTGCCAGCAGCTTACTACCCGATAGCGTCAATGAGCAGTTCTTC. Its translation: CASSLLPDSVNEQFF.

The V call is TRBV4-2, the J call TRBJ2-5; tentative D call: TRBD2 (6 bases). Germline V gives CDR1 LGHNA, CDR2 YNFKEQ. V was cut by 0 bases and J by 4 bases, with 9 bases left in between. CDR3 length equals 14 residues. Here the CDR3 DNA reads TGTGCCAGCAGCCAAGATTTGCGGGGAGAGACCCAGTACTTC. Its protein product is CASSQDLRGETQYF.

Here the CDR3 reads CASSTPGQGPEAFF. The DNA for the CDR3 is TGTGCCAGTAGTACCCCGGGACAGGGACCTGAAGCTTTCTTT. This chain links TRBV19 with TRBJ1-1, with 9 positions matching TRBD1. Looked up from germline, CDR1 is LNHDA and CDR2 is SQIVND (reference sequence). The length of the CDR3 is 14 residues. Unmatched junction bases numbered 6, after V lost 4 bases and J lost 6 bases.

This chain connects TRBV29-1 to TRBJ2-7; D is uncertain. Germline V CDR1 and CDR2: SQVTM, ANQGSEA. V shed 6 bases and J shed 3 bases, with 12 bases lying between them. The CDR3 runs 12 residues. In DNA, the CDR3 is TGCAGCGTATCGACACGGTTCTACGAGCAGTACTTC. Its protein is CSVSTRFYEQYF.

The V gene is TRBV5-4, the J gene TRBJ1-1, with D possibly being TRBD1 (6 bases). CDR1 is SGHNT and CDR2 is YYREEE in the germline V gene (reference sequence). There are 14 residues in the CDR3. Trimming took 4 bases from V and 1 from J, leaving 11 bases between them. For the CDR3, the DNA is TGTGCCAGCAGCCGGGGACACTCGAACACTGAAGCTTTCTTT. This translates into CASSRGHSNTEAFF. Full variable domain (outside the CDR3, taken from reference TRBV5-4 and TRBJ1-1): ETGVTQSPTHLIKTRGQQVTLRCSSQSGHNTVSWYQQALGQGPQFIFQYYREEENGRGNFPPRFSGLQFPNYSSELNVNALELDDSALYLCASSRGHSNTEAFFGQGTRLTVV.

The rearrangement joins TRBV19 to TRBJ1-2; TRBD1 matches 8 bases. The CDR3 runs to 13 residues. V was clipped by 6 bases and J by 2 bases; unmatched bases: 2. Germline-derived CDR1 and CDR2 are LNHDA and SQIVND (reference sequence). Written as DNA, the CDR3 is TGTGCCAGTAGGGGGGACAGGAACTATGGCTACACCTTC. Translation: CASRGDRNYGYTF.

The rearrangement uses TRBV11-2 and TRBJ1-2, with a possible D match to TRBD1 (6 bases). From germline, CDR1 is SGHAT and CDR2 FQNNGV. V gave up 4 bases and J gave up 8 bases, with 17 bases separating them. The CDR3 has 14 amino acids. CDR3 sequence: CASSSVGGAFGYTF. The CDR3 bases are TGTGCCAGCAGCTCCGTGGGGGGGGCGTTCGGCTACACCTTC.

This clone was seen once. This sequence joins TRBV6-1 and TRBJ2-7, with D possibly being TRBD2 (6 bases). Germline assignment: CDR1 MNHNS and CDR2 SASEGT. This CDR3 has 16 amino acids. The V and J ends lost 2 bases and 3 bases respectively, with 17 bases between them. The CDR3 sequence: CASSEMGGGPDYEQYF. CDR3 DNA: TGTGCCAGCAGTGAAATGGGAGGAGGCCCAGACTACGAGCAGTACTTC.

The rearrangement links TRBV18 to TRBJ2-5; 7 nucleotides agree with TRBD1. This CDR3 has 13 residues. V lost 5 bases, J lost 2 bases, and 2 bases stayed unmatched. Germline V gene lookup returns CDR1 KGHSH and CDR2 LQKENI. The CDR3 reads CASSWGQQETQYF. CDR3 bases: TGTGCCAGCTCATGGGGACAGCAAGAGACCCAGTACTTC. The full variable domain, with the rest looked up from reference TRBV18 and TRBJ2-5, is NAGVMQNPRHLVRRRGQEARLRCSPMKGHSHVYWYRQLPEEGLKFMVYLQKENIIDESGMPKERFSAEFPKEGPSILRIQQVVRGDSAAYFCASSWGQQETQYFGPGTRLLVL.

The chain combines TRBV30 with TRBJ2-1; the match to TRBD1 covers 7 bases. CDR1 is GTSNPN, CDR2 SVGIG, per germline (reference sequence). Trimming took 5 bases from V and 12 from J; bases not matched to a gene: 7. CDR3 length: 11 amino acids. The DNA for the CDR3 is TGTGCCTGGTACTTAGGGACAGCGCAGTTCTTC. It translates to CAWYLGTAQFF.

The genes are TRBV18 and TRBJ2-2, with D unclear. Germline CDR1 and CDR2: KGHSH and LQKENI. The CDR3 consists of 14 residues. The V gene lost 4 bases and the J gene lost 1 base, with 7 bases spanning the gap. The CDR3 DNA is TGTGCCAGCTCACGATCGGGGAACACCGGGGAGCTGTTTTTT. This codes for CASSRSGNTGELFF.